The clone carrying this TCR beta chain was counted between two and nine times. Its cognate antigen is unknown. Some clones are missing from TCRdb's copy, which holds only in-frame ones; the method was immunoSEQ multiplex PCR. The sample has some 100,000 clones, around 83% seen once. The data were obtained in a study of T cell responses to AZD1222 COVID-19 vaccine. Broader study findings: Along spike, vaccine-associated CD4 TCRs were found throughout, with dominance at 160-218 and 743-854.

V shed 3 bases and J shed 2 bases, with 11 bases lying between them. The CDR3 covers 15 residues. Per the germline V gene, CDR1 is MNHNY and CDR2 is SVGAGI (reference sequence). V is TRBV6-6 and J is TRBJ1-5; D is unresolved. The sample in question was peripheral blood, obtained on day 0 of AZD1222 vaccination. This clonotype was sampled from an adult in good health. The CDR3, as DNA: TGTGCCAGCAGTTATGAGGGATCCGGCAATCAGCCCCAGCATTTT. Protein: CASSYEGSGNQPQHF.